A selection of T cell receptor beta chains follows, all from one sample in a study of blood T cell repertoires in COVID-19. Measured with immunoSEQ multiplex PCR; TCRdb has only the in-frame clones, and not every one. The sample contains about 150,000 clones, approximately 80% of which appear only once. The sequenced sample was peripheral blood. These receptors came from a woman in her sixties or seventies with COVID-19, enrolled during active disease. Each CDR3 is given with its conserved first and last residue. The order of the fields is V gene, D gene, clone size, J gene, CDR3 DNA, CDR3 protein. The D gene is left open where the match is weak. The size field is filled for only some rows; it gives once, few, many or a size class.

v_gene: TRBV7-9; d_gene: TRBD2; abundance: few; j_gene: TRBJ2-1; CDR3nt: TGTGCCAGCAGCTTACCACTCCTGAGCGGGACTGGCAATGAGCAGTTCTTC; CDR3aa: CASSLPLLSGTGNEQFF
v_gene: TRBV21-1; d_gene: NA; abundance: NA; j_gene: TRBJ2-1; CDR3nt: TGTGCCAGCAGCAAAAAACCGGATGAGCAGTTCTTC; CDR3aa: CASSKKPDEQFF
v_gene: TRBV10-2; d_gene: NA; abundance: NA; j_gene: TRBJ1-6; CDR3nt: TGCGCCAGCAGTAACAGTAATTCACCCCTCCACTTT; CDR3aa: CASSNSNSPLHF
v_gene: TRBV19; d_gene: TRBD1; abundance: few; j_gene: TRBJ1-6; CDR3nt: TGTGCCAGTAGGAAAGGACAGGGGAATTCACCCCTCCACTTT; CDR3aa: CASRKGQGNSPLHF
v_gene: TRBV15; d_gene: TRBD1; abundance: NA; j_gene: TRBJ2-2; CDR3nt: TGTGCCACCAGCTTCCGGACAGGCATAAACACCGGGGAGCTGTTTTTT; CDR3aa: CATSFRTGINTGELFF
v_gene: TRBV3-1/TRBV3-2; d_gene: NA; abundance: NA; j_gene: TRBJ2-5; CDR3nt: TGTGCCAGCAGCCAAGATCTTAGCGGTCTAGAGACCCAGTACTTC; CDR3aa: CASSQDLSGLETQYF
v_gene: TRBV5-4; d_gene: NA; abundance: once; j_gene: TRBJ2-1; CDR3nt: TGTGCCAGCAGCCTATCCCCGCGCTCCTACAATGAGCAGTTCTTC; CDR3aa: CASSLSPRSYNEQFF
v_gene: TRBV5-6; d_gene: TRBD1; abundance: NA; j_gene: TRBJ2-2; CDR3nt: TGTGCCAGCAGCTGGGACAGGGGGAAGCCCGGGGAGCTGTTTTTT; CDR3aa: CASSWDRGKPGELFF
v_gene: TRBV7-9; d_gene: TRBD2; abundance: few; j_gene: TRBJ2-5; CDR3nt: TGTGCCAGCAGCTCGATTAGCGGGAGAACCGGGGAGACCCAGTACTTC; CDR3aa: CASSSISGRTGETQYF
v_gene: TRBV11-3; d_gene: NA; abundance: NA; j_gene: TRBJ1-2; CDR3nt: TGTGCCAGCAGCTTAGGAGGCGGGGACGGCTACACCTTC; CDR3aa: CASSLGGGDGYTF
v_gene: TRBV3-1/TRBV3-2; d_gene: NA; abundance: NA; j_gene: TRBJ1-6; CDR3nt: TGTGCCAGCAGCCAAGAAAGAGGGAATTCACCCCTCCACTTT; CDR3aa: CASSQERGNSPLHF
v_gene: TRBV19; d_gene: TRBD1; abundance: NA; j_gene: TRBJ1-1; CDR3nt: TGTGCCAGTAGTATAACAGGGGGAAGGGGGAACACTGAAGCTTTCTTT; CDR3aa: CASSITGGRGNTEAFF
v_gene: TRBV5-1; d_gene: TRBD1; abundance: NA; j_gene: TRBJ2-6; CDR3nt: TGCGCCAGCAGCTCGACCGGGACAGGGAGCTCTGGGGCCAACGTCCTGACTTTC; CDR3aa: CASSSTGTGSSGANVLTF
v_gene: TRBV7-2; d_gene: NA; abundance: NA; j_gene: TRBJ1-2; CDR3nt: TGTGCCAGCAGCTTTGGCGTAACAGGGAGGGATGATGGCTACACCTTC; CDR3aa: CASSFGVTGRDDGYTF
v_gene: TRBV5-1; d_gene: NA; abundance: NA; j_gene: TRBJ1-1; CDR3nt: TGCGCCAGCAGCTTGTCGGTAGGGGAATTGACTGAAGCTTTCTTT; CDR3aa: CASSLSVGELTEAFF
v_gene: TRBV7-2; d_gene: TRBD1; abundance: NA; j_gene: TRBJ1-2; CDR3nt: TGTGCCAGCAGCCCGGGACAGCTTGTTACTGGGTATGGCTACACCTTC; CDR3aa: CASSPGQLVTGYGYTF
v_gene: TRBV18; d_gene: NA; abundance: NA; j_gene: TRBJ1-4; CDR3nt: TGTGCCAGCTCAAGGGGCTACGGCTATGAAAAACTGTTTTTT; CDR3aa: CASSRGYGYEKLFF
v_gene: TRBV9; d_gene: NA; abundance: NA; j_gene: TRBJ1-1; CDR3nt: TGTGCCAGCAGCGAGACGGGGTGGGGAAGCACTGAAGCTTTCTTT; CDR3aa: CASSETGWGSTEAFF
v_gene: TRBV7-9; d_gene: TRBD1; abundance: NA; j_gene: TRBJ2-1; CDR3nt: TGTGCCAGCAGCCCAGGGACAGGGGCTCTTTACAATGAGCAGTTCTTC; CDR3aa: CASSPGTGALYNEQFF
v_gene: TRBV3-1/TRBV3-2; d_gene: NA; abundance: NA; j_gene: TRBJ1-1; CDR3nt: TGTGCCAGCAGCGGGGGGGGGACTGAAGCTTTCTTT; CDR3aa: CASSGGGTEAFF
v_gene: TRBV6-1; d_gene: NA; abundance: NA; j_gene: TRBJ1-1; CDR3nt: TGTGCCAGCAGTGACGGAGCGTCGAACACTGAAGCTTTCTTT; CDR3aa: CASSDGASNTEAFF
v_gene: TRBV30; d_gene: TRBD1; abundance: NA; j_gene: TRBJ1-6; CDR3nt: TGTGCCTGGAGTGTGGCAGGGGGAAGGAATAATTCACCCCTCCACTTT; CDR3aa: CAWSVAGGRNNSPLHF
v_gene: TRBV5-6; d_gene: TRBD1; abundance: NA; j_gene: TRBJ1-1; CDR3nt: TGTGCCAGCAGCTTGTATGGACAGGGGAACACTGAAGCTTTCTTT; CDR3aa: CASSLYGQGNTEAFF
v_gene: TRBV5-6; d_gene: NA; abundance: NA; j_gene: TRBJ1-2; CDR3nt: TGTGCCAGCAGCTTCCCGGGATTTAACTATGGCTACACCTTC; CDR3aa: CASSFPGFNYGYTF
v_gene: TRBV9; d_gene: TRBD2; abundance: NA; j_gene: TRBJ2-2; CDR3nt: TGTGCCAGCAGCGTAGGACTAGCGGGAGTCGGCGGGGAGCTGTTTTTT; CDR3aa: CASSVGLAGVGGELFF
v_gene: TRBV6-1; d_gene: NA; abundance: NA; j_gene: TRBJ2-3; CDR3nt: TGTGCCAGCAGTGAACGCGGCGGGACGAGCACAGATACGCAGTATTTT; CDR3aa: CASSERGGTSTDTQYF
v_gene: TRBV15; d_gene: NA; abundance: NA; j_gene: TRBJ1-2; CDR3nt: TGTGCCACCAGCATCAACCGAGGAAACTATGGCTACACCTTC; CDR3aa: CATSINRGNYGYTF
v_gene: TRBV19; d_gene: TRBD2; abundance: NA; j_gene: TRBJ2-5; CDR3nt: TGTGCCAGTAGTCTTATAGCGGGGCGGGGAGAGACCCAGTACTTC; CDR3aa: CASSLIAGRGETQYF
v_gene: TRBV6-5; d_gene: TRBD1; abundance: NA; j_gene: TRBJ1-6; CDR3nt: TGTGCCAGCAGCAGGGACAGGAGACATTCACCCCTCCACTTT; CDR3aa: CASSRDRRHSPLHF
v_gene: TRBV11-2; d_gene: NA; abundance: NA; j_gene: TRBJ1-1; CDR3nt: TGTGCCAGCACAACCGCGGGACCCAACATGGAAGCTTTCTTT; CDR3aa: CASTTAGPNMEAFF
v_gene: TRBV10-2; d_gene: TRBD1; abundance: NA; j_gene: TRBJ1-2; CDR3nt: TGCGCCAGCAGTCACAGGGGAAGTGACTATGGCTACACCTTC; CDR3aa: CASSHRGSDYGYTF
v_gene: TRBV5-5; d_gene: TRBD1; abundance: NA; j_gene: TRBJ1-3; CDR3nt: TGTGCCAGCAGCCCGGACAGGGGATTGTCTGGAAACACCATATATTTT; CDR3aa: CASSPDRGLSGNTIYF
v_gene: TRBV7-9; d_gene: TRBD1; abundance: few; j_gene: TRBJ1-6; CDR3nt: TGTGCCAGCAGGTCGACAGGGGAAAATTCACCCCTCCACTTT; CDR3aa: CASRSTGENSPLHF
v_gene: TRBV7-3; d_gene: NA; abundance: NA; j_gene: TRBJ2-6; CDR3nt: TGTGCCAGCAGCTCCTGGAGGCCCGGGGCCAACGTCCTGACTTTC; CDR3aa: CASSSWRPGANVLTF
v_gene: TRBV11-3; d_gene: TRBD2; abundance: NA; j_gene: TRBJ2-1; CDR3nt: TGTGCCAGCAGCTCCGGGACTAGCGGGAGTGCTGAGCAGTTCTTC; CDR3aa: CASSSGTSGSAEQFF
v_gene: TRBV9; d_gene: TRBD1; abundance: NA; j_gene: TRBJ1-2; CDR3nt: TGTGCCAGCAGCGTAGGGATGGGACAGGGGCCGACAAACTATGGCTACACCTTC; CDR3aa: CASSVGMGQGPTNYGYTF
v_gene: TRBV7-9; d_gene: NA; abundance: once; j_gene: TRBJ1-5; CDR3nt: TGTGCCAGCAGCTTAGGGACACGCAATCAGCCCCAGCATTTT; CDR3aa: CASSLGTRNQPQHF
v_gene: TRBV5-4; d_gene: NA; abundance: NA; j_gene: TRBJ2-2; CDR3nt: TGTGCCAGCAGCTTGGCCTCCAGGGAGGACACCGGGGAGCTGTTTTTT; CDR3aa: CASSLASREDTGELFF
v_gene: TRBV5-1; d_gene: NA; abundance: NA; j_gene: TRBJ2-5; CDR3nt: TGCGCCAGCAGCCCCGGACAGCACCAAGAGACCCAGTACTTC; CDR3aa: CASSPGQHQETQYF
v_gene: TRBV29-1; d_gene: TRBD1; abundance: NA; j_gene: TRBJ2-5; CDR3nt: TGCAGCGTTATTGGACAGGGGGAGACCCAGTACTTC; CDR3aa: CSVIGQGETQYF
v_gene: TRBV11-2; d_gene: TRBD1; abundance: NA; j_gene: TRBJ2-5; CDR3nt: TGTGCCAGCAGCTTAGGGGGAACAGGGGGCTGGTACTTC; CDR3aa: CASSLGGTGGWYF
v_gene: TRBV5-5; d_gene: NA; abundance: few; j_gene: TRBJ1-1; CDR3nt: TGTGCCAGCAGCTTGCAACAGAGGAACACTGAAGCTTTCTTT; CDR3aa: CASSLQQRNTEAFF
v_gene: TRBV6-5; d_gene: NA; abundance: few; j_gene: TRBJ1-2; CDR3nt: TGTGCCACCACGAGGGAGACCTATGGCTACACCTTC; CDR3aa: CATTRETYGYTF
v_gene: TRBV19; d_gene: TRBD1; abundance: once; j_gene: TRBJ1-4; CDR3nt: TGTGCCAGTTTCCCGGGACAGGGCAAGGGCCAGGAGGAAAAACTGTTTTTT; CDR3aa: CASFPGQGKGQEEKLFF
v_gene: TRBV5-1; d_gene: NA; abundance: few; j_gene: TRBJ1-2; CDR3nt: TGCGCCAGCAGTTTGGACGGGATCGGTGGCTACACCTTC; CDR3aa: CASSLDGIGGYTF
v_gene: TRBV6-5; d_gene: NA; abundance: NA; j_gene: TRBJ1-5; CDR3nt: TGTGCCAGCAGTTACAAACAGTATAGCAATCAGCCCCAGCATTTT; CDR3aa: CASSYKQYSNQPQHF
v_gene: TRBV19; d_gene: NA; abundance: NA; j_gene: TRBJ2-7; CDR3nt: TGTGCCAGTAGGACGCGGGACCACTACGAGCAGTACTTC; CDR3aa: CASRTRDHYEQYF
v_gene: TRBV11-2; d_gene: NA; abundance: once; j_gene: TRBJ2-7; CDR3nt: TGTGCCAGCAGCCCACACACAGGGTTTCACGACGAGCAGTACTTC; CDR3aa: CASSPHTGFHDEQYF
v_gene: TRBV11-2; d_gene: TRBD2; abundance: NA; j_gene: TRBJ2-1; CDR3nt: TGTGCCAGCAGTCCATATCTCGGGACTAGCAGGTACAATGAGCAGTTCTTC; CDR3aa: CASSPYLGTSRYNEQFF